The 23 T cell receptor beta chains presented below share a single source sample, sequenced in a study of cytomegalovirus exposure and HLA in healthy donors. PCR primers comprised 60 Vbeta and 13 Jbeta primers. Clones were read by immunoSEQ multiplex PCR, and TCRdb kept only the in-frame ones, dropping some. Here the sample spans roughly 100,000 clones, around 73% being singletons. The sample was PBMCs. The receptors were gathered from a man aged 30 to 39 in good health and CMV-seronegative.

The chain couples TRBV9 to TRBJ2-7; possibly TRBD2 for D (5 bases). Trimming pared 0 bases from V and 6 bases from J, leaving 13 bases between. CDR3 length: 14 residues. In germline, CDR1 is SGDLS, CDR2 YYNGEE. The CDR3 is CASSVELVRCEQYF. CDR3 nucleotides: TGTGCCAGCAGCGTAGAACTAGTACGTTGCGAGCAGTACTTC.

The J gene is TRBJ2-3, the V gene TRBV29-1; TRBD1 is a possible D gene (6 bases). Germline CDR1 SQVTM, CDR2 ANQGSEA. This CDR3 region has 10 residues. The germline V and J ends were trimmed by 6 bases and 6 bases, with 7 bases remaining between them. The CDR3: CSVGHDTQYF. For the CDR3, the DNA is TGCAGCGTGGGACACGATACGCAGTATTTT.

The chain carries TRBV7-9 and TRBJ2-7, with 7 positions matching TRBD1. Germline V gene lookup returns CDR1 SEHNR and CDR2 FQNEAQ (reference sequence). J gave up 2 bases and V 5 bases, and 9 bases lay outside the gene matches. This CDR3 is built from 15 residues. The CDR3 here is CASSQSGTDTYEQYF. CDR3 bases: TGTGCCAGCAGCCAATCCGGGACAGACACCTACGAGCAGTACTTC.

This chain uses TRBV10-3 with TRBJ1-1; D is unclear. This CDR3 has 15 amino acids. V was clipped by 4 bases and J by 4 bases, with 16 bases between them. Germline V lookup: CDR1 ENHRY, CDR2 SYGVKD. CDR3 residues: CAISGTDRSGTEAFF. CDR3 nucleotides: TGTGCCATCAGTGGTACAGACCGCTCAGGCACTGAAGCTTTCTTT.

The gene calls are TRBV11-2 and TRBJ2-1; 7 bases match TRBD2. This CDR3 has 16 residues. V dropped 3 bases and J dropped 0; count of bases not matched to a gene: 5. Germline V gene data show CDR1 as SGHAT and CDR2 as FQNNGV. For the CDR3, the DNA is TGTGCCAGCAGCTTCGGAGCGGGAAACTCCTACAATGAGCAGTTCTTC. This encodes CASSFGAGNSYNEQFF. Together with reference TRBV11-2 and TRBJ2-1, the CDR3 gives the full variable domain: EAGVAQSPRYKIIEKRQSVAFWCNPISGHATLYWYQQILGQGPKLLIQFQNNGVVDDSQLPKDRFSAERLKGVDSTLKIQPAKLEDSAVYLCASSFGAGNSYNEQFFGPGTRLTVL.

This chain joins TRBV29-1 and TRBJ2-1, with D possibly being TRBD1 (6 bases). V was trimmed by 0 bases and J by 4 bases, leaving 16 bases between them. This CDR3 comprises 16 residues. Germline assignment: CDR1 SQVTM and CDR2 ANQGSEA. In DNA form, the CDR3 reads TGCAGCGTTGAAGATGTTACCAGGGGCCTTTACAATGAGCAGTTCTTC. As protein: CSVEDVTRGLYNEQFF.

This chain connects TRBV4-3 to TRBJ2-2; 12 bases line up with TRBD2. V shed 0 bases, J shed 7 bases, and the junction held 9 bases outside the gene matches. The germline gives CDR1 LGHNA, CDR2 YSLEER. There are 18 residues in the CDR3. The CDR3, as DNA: TGCGCCAGCAGCCAAGAGGCCCCTAGCGGGGGGGCCGTCGGGGAGCTGTTTTTT. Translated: CASSQEAPSGGAVGELFF.

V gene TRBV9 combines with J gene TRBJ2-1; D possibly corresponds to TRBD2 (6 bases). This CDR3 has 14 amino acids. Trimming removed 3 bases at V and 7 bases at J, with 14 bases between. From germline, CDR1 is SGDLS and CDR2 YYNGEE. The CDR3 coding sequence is TGTGCCAGCAGCGAGGGAGGTGCGGGGAATGAGCAGTTCTTC. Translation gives CASSEGGAGNEQFF. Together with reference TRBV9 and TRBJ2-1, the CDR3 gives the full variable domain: DSGVTQTPKHLITATGQRVTLRCSPRSGDLSVYWYQQSLDQGLQFLIQYYNGEERAKGNILERFSAQQFPDLHSELNLSSLELGDSALYFCASSEGGAGNEQFFGPGTRLTVL.

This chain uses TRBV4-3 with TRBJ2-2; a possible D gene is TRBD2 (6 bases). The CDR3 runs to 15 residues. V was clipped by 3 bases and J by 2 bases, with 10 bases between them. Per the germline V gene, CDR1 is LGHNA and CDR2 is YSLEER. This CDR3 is CASSQRGLNTGELFF. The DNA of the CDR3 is TGCGCCAGCAGCCAGCGGGGACTTAACACCGGGGAGCTGTTTTTT.

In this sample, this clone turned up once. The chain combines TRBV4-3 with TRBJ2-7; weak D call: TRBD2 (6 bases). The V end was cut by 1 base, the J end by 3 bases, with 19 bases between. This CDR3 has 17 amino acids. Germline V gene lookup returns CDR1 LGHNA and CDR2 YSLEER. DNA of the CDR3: TGCGCCAGCAGCCAAGGAACTTACGGGAGCAACCTCTACGAGCAGTACTTC. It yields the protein CASSQGTYGSNLYEQYF.

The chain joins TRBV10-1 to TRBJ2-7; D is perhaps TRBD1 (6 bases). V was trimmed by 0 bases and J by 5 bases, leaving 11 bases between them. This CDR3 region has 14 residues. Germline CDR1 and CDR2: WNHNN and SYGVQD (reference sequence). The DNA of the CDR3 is TGCGCCAGCAGTGAGTCCCCAGGGGCCGACGAGCAGTACTTC. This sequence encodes CASSESPGADEQYF.

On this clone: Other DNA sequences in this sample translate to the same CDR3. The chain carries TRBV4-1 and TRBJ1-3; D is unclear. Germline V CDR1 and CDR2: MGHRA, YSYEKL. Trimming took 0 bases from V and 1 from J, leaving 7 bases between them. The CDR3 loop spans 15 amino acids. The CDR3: CASSQDTGSGNTIYF. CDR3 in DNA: TGCGCCAGCAGCCAAGATACGGGGTCTGGAAACACCATATATTTT.

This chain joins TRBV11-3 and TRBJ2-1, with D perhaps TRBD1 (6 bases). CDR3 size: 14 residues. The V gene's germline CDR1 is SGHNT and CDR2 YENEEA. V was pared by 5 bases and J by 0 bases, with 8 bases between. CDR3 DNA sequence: TGTGCCAGCAGCGCGGACAGCTCCTACAATGAGCAGTTCTTC. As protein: CASSADSSYNEQFF.

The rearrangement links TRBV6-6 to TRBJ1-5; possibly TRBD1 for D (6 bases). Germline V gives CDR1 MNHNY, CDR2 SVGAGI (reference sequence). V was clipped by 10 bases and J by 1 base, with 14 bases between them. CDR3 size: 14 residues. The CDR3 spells CATYRVGSNQPQHF. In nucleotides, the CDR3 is TGTGCCACCTACAGGGTTGGGAGCAATCAGCCCCAGCATTTT.

The CDR3 region is CARSLEWWRDSEATNEKLFF. CDR3 sequence (DNA): TGTGCCAGAAGCTTGGAGTGGTGGCGGGACAGCGAAGCAACTAATGAAAAACTGTTTTTT. V usage is TRBV5-3 and J usage is TRBJ1-4; TRBD1 agrees at 7 bases. TRBV5-3 is filed as an ORF, its function uncertain. The CDR3 is made up of 20 amino acids. The J segment lost 0 bases and the V segment lost 0 bases, leaving 14 bases of the junction unmatched.

The CDR3 DNA is TGTGCCAGCAGCGCGGGGAGCGGTAACGAAAAACTGTTTTTT. It translates to CASSAGSGNEKLFF. The V and J genes are TRBV7-2 and TRBJ1-4; D remains unclear. With 5 bases removed from V and 8 bases from J, the gap between germline ends came to 15 bases. Germline V gene lookup returns CDR1 SGHTA and CDR2 FQGNSA. CDR3 length equals 14 residues.

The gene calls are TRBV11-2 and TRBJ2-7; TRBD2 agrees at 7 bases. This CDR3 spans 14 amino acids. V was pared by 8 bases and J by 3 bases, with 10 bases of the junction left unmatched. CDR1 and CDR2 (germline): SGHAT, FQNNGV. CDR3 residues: CASLRKRGYYEQYF. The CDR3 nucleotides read TGTGCCAGCCTTAGGAAGCGGGGTTACTACGAGCAGTACTTC.

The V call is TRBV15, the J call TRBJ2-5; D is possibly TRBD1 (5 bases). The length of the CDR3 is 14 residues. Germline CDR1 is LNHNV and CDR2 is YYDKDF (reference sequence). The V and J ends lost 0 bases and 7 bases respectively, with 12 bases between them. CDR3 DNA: TGTGCCACCAGCAGAGATCAGGGTTTCGGGACCCAGTACTTC. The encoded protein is CATSRDQGFGTQYF.

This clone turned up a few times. The DNA for the CDR3 is TGTGCAAGTCGCTTAGGGGACAAGGGCTATGGCTACACCTTC. This gives the protein CASRLGDKGYGYTF. This chain uses TRBV12-2 with TRBJ1-2; the D segment call TRBD1 is taken from the table without a DNA check. TRBV12-2 is termed a pseudogene. CDR3 length equals 14 residues.

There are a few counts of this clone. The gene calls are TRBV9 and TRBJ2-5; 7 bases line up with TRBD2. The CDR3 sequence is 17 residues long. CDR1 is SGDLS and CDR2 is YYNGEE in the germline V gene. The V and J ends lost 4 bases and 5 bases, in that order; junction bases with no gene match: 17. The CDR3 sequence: CASSTLGGVGGWETQYF. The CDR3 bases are TGTGCCAGCAGCACCCTGGGGGGGGTTGGAGGGTGGGAGACCCAGTACTTC.

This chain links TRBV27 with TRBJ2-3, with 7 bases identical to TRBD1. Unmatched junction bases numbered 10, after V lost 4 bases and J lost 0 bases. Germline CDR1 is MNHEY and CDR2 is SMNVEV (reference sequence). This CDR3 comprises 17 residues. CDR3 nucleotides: TGTGCCAGCAGTTCCGGGACAGTCACAACTAGCACAGATACGCAGTATTTT. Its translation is CASSSGTVTTSTDTQYF.

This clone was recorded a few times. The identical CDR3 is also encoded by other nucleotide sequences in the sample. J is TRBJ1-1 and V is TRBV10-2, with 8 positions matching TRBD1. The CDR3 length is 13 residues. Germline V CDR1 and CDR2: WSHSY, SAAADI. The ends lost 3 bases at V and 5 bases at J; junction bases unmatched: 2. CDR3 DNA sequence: TGCGCCAGCAGTGAACAGGGGGGAACTGAAGCTTTCTTT. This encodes CASSEQGGTEAFF.

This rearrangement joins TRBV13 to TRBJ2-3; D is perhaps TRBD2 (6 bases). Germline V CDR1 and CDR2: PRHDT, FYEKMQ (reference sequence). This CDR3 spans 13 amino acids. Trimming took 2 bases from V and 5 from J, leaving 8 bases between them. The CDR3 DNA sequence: TGTGCCAGCAGCTTATGGGGGGAAGATACGCAGTATTTT. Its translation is CASSLWGEDTQYF.